The 12 T cell receptor beta chains below come from one sample, sequenced in a study of T-cell memory formation after mild COVID-19. From the 5' RACE reads, TCRdb called clonotypes with MiXCR, one entry per CDR3 protein. Altogether around 300,000 distinct CDR3 sequences are present, about an eighth being singletons, with the ten largest covering about 21%. The sample taken for sequencing was PBMCs or a T cell subset sorted from them (not recorded which). Receptors were obtained from a man younger than 35 who had mild COVID-19 (a few samples of this study predate the infection). Cell type and time point are not known.

This clonotype turned up a few times. The chain has TRBV21-1 and TRBJ2-7; TRBD1, the table's D call, lacks a check against the DNA. TRBV21-1 is a pseudogene. This CDR3 has 14 residues. The CDR3 protein is CAGPSGARGYEQYF. As DNA, the CDR3 is TGTGCCGGACCCTCCGGGGCCCGGGGGTACGAGCAGTACTTC.

This clonotype was seen a few times. V and J are TRBV30 and TRBJ2-7; TRBD1 matches at 10 bases. The V segment lost 4 bases and the J segment 2 bases; nucleotides outside the gene matches: 11. Germline V gene sequence: CDR1 GTSNPN, CDR2 SVGIG (reference sequence). CDR3 size: 16 residues. The CDR3 nucleotides are TGTGCCTGGAAGTTGCTCGAGGGACAGGGGCCCTACGAGCAGTACTTC. Its translation: CAWKLLEGQGPYEQYF. Together with reference TRBV30 and TRBJ2-7, the CDR3 gives the full variable domain: SQTIHQWPATLVQPVGSPLSLECTVEGTSNPNLYWYRQAAGRGLQLLFYSVGIGQISSEVPQNLSASRPQDRQFILSSKKLLLSDSGFYLCAWKLLEGQGPYEQYFGPGTRLTVT.

This clonotype has at least ten counts. The genes are TRBV11-3 and TRBJ2-7, with no clear D. The CDR3 runs to 13 residues. Germline CDR1 is SGHNT and CDR2 is YENEEA. V was trimmed by 4 bases and J by 3 bases, leaving 10 bases between them. The CDR3: CASSSNSGYEQYF. As DNA, the CDR3 is TGTGCCAGCAGCTCAAACTCGGGCTACGAGCAGTACTTC.

This clonotype was detected only a few times. The chain has TRBV20-1 and TRBJ2-7; D remains ambiguous. The CDR3 consists of 14 residues. V was pared by 6 bases and J by 3 bases, with 18 bases between. Per the germline V gene, CDR1 is DFQATT and CDR2 is SNEGSKA (reference sequence). CDR3 sequence (DNA): TGCAGTGCCACCCCGGCCCGTGGCAGCTACGAGCAGTACGTC. Translating it yields CSATPARGSYEQYV.

This clonotype showed up just a few times. CDR3 nucleotides: TGCGCCAGCAGCTCCAGTTCACGATTCTCTGGAAACACCATATATTTT. Its protein is CASSSSSRFSGNTIYF. V is TRBV5-1 and J is TRBJ1-3; D not certain. Trimming left V 3 bases short and J 0 bases short, with 13 bases between. Germline V gene sequence: CDR1 SGHRS, CDR2 YFSETQ. CDR3 length equals 16 residues.

Ten or more counts support this clonotype. The genes are TRBV19 and TRBJ1-5; tentative D call: TRBD1 (5 bases). The CDR3 is 13 amino acids. The V gene lost 3 bases and the J gene lost 6 bases, with 9 bases spanning the gap. Germline CDR1 is LNHDA and CDR2 is SQIVND (reference sequence). The DNA for the CDR3 is TGTGCCAGTAGTATGAGCAGGGCTCAGCCCCAGCATTTT. Protein sequence: CASSMSRAQPQHF. Variable domain in full (rest from reference TRBV19 and TRBJ1-5): DGGITQSPKYLFRKEGQNVTLSCEQNLNHDAMYWYRQDPGQGLRLIYYSQIVNDFQKGDIAEGYSVSREKKESFPLTVTSAQKNPTAFYLCASSMSRAQPQHFGDGTRLSIL.

This clonotype was counted only a few times. The CDR3, as DNA: TGCAGTGCGAAATCTCGGGACAGCTTCTACGAGCAGTACTTC. Protein: CSAKSRDSFYEQYF. The rearrangement joins TRBV20-1 to TRBJ2-7; 7 positions agree with TRBD1. The CDR3 length is 14 residues. V lost 6 bases, J lost 3 bases, and 11 bases stayed unmatched. Germline CDR1 reads DFQATT; CDR2 reads SNEGSKA (reference sequence).

A few counts support this clonotype. The genes are TRBV24-1 and TRBJ2-3; TRBD1 might be the D (5 bases). The V end was cut by 5 bases, the J end by 3 bases, with 14 bases between. The CDR3 consists of 15 residues. Germline V gives CDR1 KGHDR, CDR2 SFDVKD. Here the CDR3 reads CATSGQGVGTDTQYF. The CDR3 DNA sequence: TGTGCCACCAGTGGCCAGGGTGTAGGGACAGATACGCAGTATTTT.

This clonotype has just a few counts. The chain couples TRBV9 to TRBJ1-1; no reliable D call. V was pared by 7 bases and J by 3 bases, with 13 bases between. The CDR3 length is 13 residues. Germline CDR1 is SGDLS and CDR2 is YYNGEE. This CDR3 is CASSWRADTEAFF. CDR3 nucleotides: TGTGCCAGCTCCTGGAGGGCGGACACTGAAGCTTTCTTT.

This clonotype occurred many times. V gene TRBV10-2 combines with J gene TRBJ1-1; a possible D gene is TRBD1 (5 bases). This CDR3 is 13 amino acids long. Germline V gives CDR1 WSHSY, CDR2 SAAADI. V lost 1 base and J lost 3, with 6 bases in between. CDR3 region: CASSEWGDTEAFF. The CDR3 coding sequence is TGCGCCAGCAGTGAGTGGGGGGACACTGAAGCTTTCTTT.

This chain links TRBV20-1 with TRBJ1-4; D unclear. Germline-derived CDR1 and CDR2 are DFQATT and SNEGSKA (reference sequence). V lost 1 base to trimming and J lost 4 bases, with 4 bases between them. This CDR3 spans 12 amino acids. The CDR3 DNA reads TGCAGTGCTAGAGCCTTTAATGAAAAACTGTTTTTT. This encodes CSARAFNEKLFF.

This clonotype was detected ten times or more. This chain joins TRBV6-5 and TRBJ2-6; D possibly corresponds to TRBD2 (6 bases). Germline V lookup: CDR1 MNHEY, CDR2 SVGAGI. Trimming pared 8 bases from V and 0 bases from J, leaving 14 bases between. The CDR3 is 16 amino acids. The CDR3 coding sequence is TGTGCCAGCCATACCGGCGGGGTCTCTGGGGCCAACGTCCTGACTTTC. Protein sequence: CASHTGGVSGANVLTF.